What follows are 3 T cell receptor beta chains derived from one specimen sequenced in a study of control samples from healthy donors and cancer patients. Here immunoSEQ multiplex PCR was the method, and the copy in TCRdb shows in-frame clones only, minus some. The sample shows around 110,000 clones, about 88% of them seen only once. Sequenced material: blood. The receptors were gathered from a woman aged 70 to 79 in good health.

The CDR3 sequence: CASSEPGQGTDTQYF. The DNA of the CDR3 is TGTGCCAGCAGTGAGCCGGGACAGGGAACAGATACGCAGTATTTT. J is TRBJ2-3 and V is TRBV6-6, with TRBD1 matching over 9 bases. The CDR3 is 15 residues long. CDR1 and CDR2 (germline): MNHNY, SVGAGI (reference sequence). After removal of 5 bases from V and 3 bases from J, the junction contained 6 bases not matched to a gene.

The gene calls are TRBV5-1 and TRBJ1-1; tentatively, D is TRBD1 (6 bases). The V gene's germline CDR1 is SGHRS and CDR2 YFSETQ. The CDR3 has 14 residues. The V end lost 4 bases, the J end lost 2 bases, and 12 bases lay between the germline ends. The CDR3 nucleotides read TGCGCCAGCAGCCCCACACAGGGAAACACTGAAGCTTTCTTT. Translating gives CASSPTQGNTEAFF.

A few counts support this clone. Other DNA sequences of this sample code for an identical CDR3. The chain uses TRBV5-1 and TRBJ1-6; possible D gene TRBD1, 6 bases. Between the trimmed V and J ends, which lost 4 bases and 9 bases, there was a span of 17 bases. CDR1 SGHRS and CDR2 YFSETQ come from the germline V gene. This CDR3 has 15 amino acids. The CDR3, as DNA: TGCGCCAGCAGCCCTCGGGGGGGCGGGGGTTCACCCCTCCACTTT. It translates to CASSPRGGGGSPLHF.